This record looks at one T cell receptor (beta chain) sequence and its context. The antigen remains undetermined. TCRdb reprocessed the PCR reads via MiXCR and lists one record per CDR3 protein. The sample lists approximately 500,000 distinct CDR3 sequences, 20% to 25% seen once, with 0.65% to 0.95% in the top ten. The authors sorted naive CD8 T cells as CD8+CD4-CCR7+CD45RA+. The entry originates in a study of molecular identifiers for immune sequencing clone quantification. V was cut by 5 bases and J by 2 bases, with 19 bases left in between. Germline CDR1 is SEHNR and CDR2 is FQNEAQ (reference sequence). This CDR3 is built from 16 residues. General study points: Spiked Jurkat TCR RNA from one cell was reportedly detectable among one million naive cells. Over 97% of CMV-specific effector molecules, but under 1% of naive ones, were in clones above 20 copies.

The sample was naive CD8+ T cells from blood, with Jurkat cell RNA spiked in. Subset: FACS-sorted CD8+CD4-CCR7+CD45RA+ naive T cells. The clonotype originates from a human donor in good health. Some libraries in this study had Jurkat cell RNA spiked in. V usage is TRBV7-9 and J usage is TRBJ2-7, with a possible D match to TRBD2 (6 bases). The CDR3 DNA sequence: TGTGCCAGCAGCCCCCCTGCGGGGCAGGGACCCTACGAGCAGTACTTC. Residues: CASSPPAGQGPYEQYF.